The present T cell receptor beta chain was sequenced within a study of CXCR3-negative and CXCR3-positive naive CD8 T cells. Study results and limitations: In cryopreserved cells, CXCR3 expression partially decreased, and fresh PBMCs were used in most assays.

The germline gives CDR1 SQVTM, CDR2 ANQGSEA. This CDR3 is built from 14 residues. About this clonotype: Antigen: not known.

Libraries were UMI-labeled 5' RACE TRB cDNA. Using the 5' RACE reads, TCRdb records one entry per CDR3 protein without DNA. The sample table sets out 40,000 to 45,000 distinct CDR3 sequences. Sequenced sample: memory CD8+ T cells from blood. The chain joins TRBV29-1 to TRBJ2-5; no DNA is available, so the TRBD2 call from TCRdb remains unchecked. This TCR was recovered from a human donor in good health. Some clones in this sample may be carry-over from other donors' samples. The CDR3 region is CSVELAGGGETQYF.